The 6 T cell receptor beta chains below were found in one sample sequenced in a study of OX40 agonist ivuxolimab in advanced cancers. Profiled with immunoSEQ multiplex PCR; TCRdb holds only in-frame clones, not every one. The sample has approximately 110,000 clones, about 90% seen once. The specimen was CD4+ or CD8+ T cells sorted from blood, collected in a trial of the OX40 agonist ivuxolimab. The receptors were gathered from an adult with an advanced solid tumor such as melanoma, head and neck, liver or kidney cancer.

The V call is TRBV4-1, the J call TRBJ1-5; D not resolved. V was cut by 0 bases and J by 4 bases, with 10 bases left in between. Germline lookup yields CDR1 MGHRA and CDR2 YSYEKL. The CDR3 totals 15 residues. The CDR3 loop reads CASSQDQKGNQPQHF. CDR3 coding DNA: TGCGCCAGCAGCCAAGATCAAAAGGGAAATCAGCCCCAGCATTTT.

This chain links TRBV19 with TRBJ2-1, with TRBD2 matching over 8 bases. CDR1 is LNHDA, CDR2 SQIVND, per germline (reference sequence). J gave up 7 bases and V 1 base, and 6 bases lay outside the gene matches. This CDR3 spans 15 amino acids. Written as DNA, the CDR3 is TGTGCCAGTAGTATAGCCGGGAGGGCCCAAAATGAGCAGTTCTTC. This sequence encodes CASSIAGRAQNEQFF.

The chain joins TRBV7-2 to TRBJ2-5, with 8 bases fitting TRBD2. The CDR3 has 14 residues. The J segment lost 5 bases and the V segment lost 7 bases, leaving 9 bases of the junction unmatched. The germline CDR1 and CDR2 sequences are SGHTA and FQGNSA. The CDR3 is CASTYAGGEETQYF. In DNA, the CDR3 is TGTGCCAGCACCTACGCGGGGGGTGAGGAGACCCAGTACTTC.

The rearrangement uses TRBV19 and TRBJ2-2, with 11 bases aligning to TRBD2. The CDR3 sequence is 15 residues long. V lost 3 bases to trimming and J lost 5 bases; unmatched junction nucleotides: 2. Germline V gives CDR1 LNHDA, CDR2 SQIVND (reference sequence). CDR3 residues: CASSILAGGTGELFF. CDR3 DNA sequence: TGTGCCAGTAGTATCTTAGCGGGAGGGACCGGGGAGCTGTTTTTT.

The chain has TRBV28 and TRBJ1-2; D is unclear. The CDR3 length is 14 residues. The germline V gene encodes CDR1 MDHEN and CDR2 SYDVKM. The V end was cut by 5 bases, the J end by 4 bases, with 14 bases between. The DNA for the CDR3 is TGTGCCAGCAGTAACCAAGGAAGGAGCTATGGCTACACCTTC. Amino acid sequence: CASSNQGRSYGYTF.

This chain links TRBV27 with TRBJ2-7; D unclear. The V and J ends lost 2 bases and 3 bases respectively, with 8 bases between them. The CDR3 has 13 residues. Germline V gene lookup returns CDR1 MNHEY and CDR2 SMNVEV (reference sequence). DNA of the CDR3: TGTGCCAGCAGTTTAGCGGAAAACTACGAGCAGTACTTC. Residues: CASSLAENYEQYF.